Detailed here is one T cell receptor beta chain. Germline lookup yields CDR1 ENHRY and CDR2 SYGVKD. With 0 bases removed from V and 6 bases from J, the gap between germline ends came to 19 bases. The length of the CDR3 is 17 residues. How the authors handled the data: Estimates of nucleated cell counts were drawn from the amplification of reference gene primers. Data came from immunoSEQ multiplex PCR; TCRdb stores just in-frame clones and leaves some out. V and J calls and clone size are as listed in that table; D and trimming were resolved from the DNA. The sample shows about 250,000 clones, roughly 82% of them seen only once. Followed over time, Seattle patients had been enrolled while infection was active. This entry is derived from a study of blood T cell repertoires in COVID-19. The wider study: PBMCs, B-cell-depleted T cells, or T cells provided the cDNA or gDNA that made up the material.

The source of this sequence is a woman older than 75 with COVID-19, enrolled during active disease. The chain recombines TRBV10-3 with TRBJ2-3; D might be TRBD1 (5 bases). Material for sequencing was peripheral blood. CDR3 sequence: CAISESFKWGAMDTQYF. As DNA, the CDR3 is TGTGCCATCAGTGAGTCTTTTAAGTGGGGCGCGATGGATACGCAGTATTTT.